This paragraph covers one TCR beta chain sequence. Method: immunoSEQ multiplex PCR; TCRdb's copy keeps in-frame clones and lacks some. Altogether a few hundred thousand clones are present, approximately 79% being singletons, with the ten largest covering 4.5% to 5.5%. This sample was included in a study of blood T cell repertoires in COVID-19. Study-level information: Some COVID-19 samples were acute and others convalescent; all came from the United States, Italy and Spain. The cDNA or gDNA used as material had been derived from T cells, B-cell-depleted T cells, or PBMCs.

The trim removed 0 bases at V and 5 bases at J, leaving 6 bases unmatched. Germline V CDR1 and CDR2: LGHNA, YSLEER. CDR3 length: 15 residues. The sample consisted of peripheral blood. The rearrangement uses TRBV4-3 and TRBJ2-7; 8 positions match TRBD2. This clonotype originated in a human donor in a cohort sampled during active COVID-19. The CDR3 protein is CASSQDNGRADEQYF. The CDR3, as DNA: TGCGCCAGCAGCCAAGATAACGGGAGGGCCGACGAGCAGTACTTC.